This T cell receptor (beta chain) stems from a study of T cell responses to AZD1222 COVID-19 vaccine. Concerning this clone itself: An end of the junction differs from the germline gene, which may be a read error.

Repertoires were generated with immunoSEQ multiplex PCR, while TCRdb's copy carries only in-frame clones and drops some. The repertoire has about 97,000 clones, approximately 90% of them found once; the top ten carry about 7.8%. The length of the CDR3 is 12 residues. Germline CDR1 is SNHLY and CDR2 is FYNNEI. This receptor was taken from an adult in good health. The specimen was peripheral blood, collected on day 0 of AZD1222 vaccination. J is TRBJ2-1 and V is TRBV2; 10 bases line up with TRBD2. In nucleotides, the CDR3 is TGTGCCAGCAGTGGGGAGCGGGAGGGCCCGGTCTTC. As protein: CASSGEREGPVF.